The 8 T cell receptor beta chains below all came from one sample that was sequenced in a study of T cells in women clearing cervical HPV infection. Only in-frame clones appear in the TCRdb table, and some are missing; sequencing was by immunoSEQ multiplex PCR. The data show roughly 30,000 clones, and the top ten clones hold roughly 7%. Specimen: blood buffy coat. The receptors were sampled from a woman between 18 and 70 years old with a cervical HPV16 infection that either progressed to CIN3+ or cleared (not recorded which).

As concerns this clone: The CDR3 extends 3 residues past the end of the read, so its final part is completed from the germline J gene. This rearrangement joins TRBV5-1 to TRBJ2-5; D remains unclear. The germline V gene has CDR1 SGHRS and CDR2 YFSETQ. Deletions cut 0 bases from V and 2 bases from J, with 5 bases between. The CDR3 has 13 amino acids. The CDR3 bases that were read are TGCGCCAGCAGCTTGGTACAGCAAGAGACC. Protein sequence: CASSLVQQET. Given in full, the CDR3 is CASSLVQQETQYF.

CDR3 DNA (partial): TGTGCCTGGAACACACCGTACATTATCAGTGGACCC. It yields the protein CAWNTPYIISGP. The whole CDR3 sequence reads CAWNTPYIISGPLHF. The V call is TRBV30, the J call TRBJ1-6, with no clear D. The CDR3 end lies 3 residues beyond the end of the read and is filled in from the germline J gene. V lost 4 bases, J lost 12 bases, and 22 bases lay in between. In germline, CDR1 is GTSNPN, CDR2 SVGIG (reference sequence). The CDR3 has 15 residues.

Regarding this clone: The sequenced fragment ends 3 residues before the CDR3 boundary, so the rest is inferred from the germline J gene. This rearrangement joins TRBV20-1 to TRBJ2-5; tentative D call: TRBD2 (6 bases). Per germline, CDR1 DFQATT and CDR2 SNEGSKA (reference sequence). The length of the CDR3 is 14 residues. Trimming left V 5 bases short and J 7 bases short, with 20 bases between. CDR3: CSARDSGPSSTQYF. The DNA read from the CDR3 is TGCAGTGCTCGGGACTCGGGGCCCTCGTCGACC.

Points on this clone: Read coverage stops 3 residues before the CDR3 terminus; the germline J gene supplies the remainder. This chain links TRBV2 with TRBJ2-3; possibly TRBD1 for D (5 bases). The CDR3 consists of 14 residues. The germline gives CDR1 SNHLY, CDR2 FYNNEI. V shed 7 bases and J shed 0 bases, with 11 bases lying between them. CDR3 DNA, as far as it was read: TGTGCCAGCACAGGGCTCGCTAGCACAGATACG. Protein sequence: CASTGLASTDT. The whole CDR3 sequence is CASTGLASTDTQYF.

With respect to this clone: The read terminates 3 residues ahead of where the CDR3 ends, so the germline J gene completes it. J is TRBJ1-2 and V is TRBV20-1; D not certain. V was shortened by 4 bases and J by 5 bases, with 11 bases between the two germline ends. CDR3 length equals 12 residues. From germline, CDR1 is DFQATT and CDR2 SNEGSKA (reference sequence). The CDR3 bases that were read are TGCAGTGCTACCAGTTTTGTATATGGC. Amino acids: CSATSFVYG. In full, the CDR3 is CSATSFVYGYTF.

A note on this clone: The read ends 3 residues early relative to the CDR3; the germline J gene fills the gap. This chain uses TRBV13 with TRBJ2-3; 8 bases map to TRBD2. The junction had 5 bases not matched to a gene; V was cut back by 5 bases and J by 4 bases. Germline V gene data show CDR1 as PRHDT and CDR2 as FYEKMQ (reference sequence). The CDR3 extends over 14 amino acids. CDR3 DNA, as far as it was read: TGTGCCAGCAGCAACAGCGGGAGTGCAGATACG. This encodes CASSNSGSADT. The CDR3 reads in full as CASSNSGSADTQYF.

Turning to this clone: The read gets to within 3 residues of the CDR3 end, and the germline J gene fills in the rest. This chain connects TRBV7-8 to TRBJ2-5, with 8 bases identical to TRBD2. Germline values: CDR1 SGHVS, CDR2 FQNEAQ. V shed 0 bases and J 3 bases; nucleotides not matched to a gene: 12. This CDR3 has 18 amino acids. The CDR3 region is CASSLATFRGGPEETQYF. CDR3 DNA (partial): TGTGCCAGCAGCTTAGCTACCTTTCGGGGGGGCCCAGAAGAGACC.

Remarks on this clone: With the read ending 3 residues before the CDR3 end, the germline J gene is used to fill in that end. The same CDR3 arises from other DNA sequences in this sample as well. The rearrangement joins TRBV28 to TRBJ2-7; tentative D call: TRBD2 (6 bases). The ends were cut back, 4 bases at V and 0 bases at J, with 13 bases in the middle. CDR3 length equals 15 residues. The germline V gene has CDR1 MDHEN and CDR2 SYDVKM. The CDR3 sequence is CASSSLSGSSYEQYF. The CDR3 bases that were read are TGTGCCAGCAGTTCACTTAGCGGAAGCTCCTACGAG.